The entry that follows covers one T cell receptor (beta chain) sequence. This clone was detected once. There is no known antigen for this receptor. No base-level quality is on record; no much larger clone is a single base apart. Following the manufacturer's recommendations, the immunoSEQ kit was used to generate TCR beta libraries from genomic DNA. To prepare libraries, a first multiplex PCR with proprietary primers was run, followed by a second PCR that added unique barcodes, and a bead cleanup was done after each round. Each sample batch included a kit-provided positive control reaction and a negative control reaction. The final libraries underwent checking on an Agilent 4200 TapeStation D1000 ScreenTape, volumetric pooling, and quantification by qPCR. Sequencing was performed on an Illumina NextSeq500 with a MidOutput 150-cycle cartridge, and 156 Read1 and 15 Index1 cycles were run with kit custom primers. The pooled library was loaded at approximately 0.96 pM, and roughly 20% PhiX control was spiked in. Per the authors' processing: Vendor-processed data were analyzed in R, with a clonotype defined as all T cells sharing the same CDR3 nucleotide sequence. In the clone abundance analyses, frequencies were normalized to the 10,000 most abundant clones in each sample. Before analysis, public T cell clones were removed, and these numbered fewer than six per sample on average. Dominant motif analysis used ImmunoMap with the PAM10 matrix, gap penalty 30 and homology threshold 0.3; motifs with cumulative frequency at least 0.01 counted as dominant. The immuneACCESS repertoire file appears here via TCRdb, limited to in-frame rearrangements. These files lack a portion of the clones; in checked studies, under half of the deficit traces to unresolved V genes, and the cause of the others is not known. The DNA gave D and trimming, while V, J and clone size come from that table. The sample includes 20,000 to 30,000 clones, with roughly 64% observed a single time. The ten largest clones take up under 25% of the sample.

Taken with the paper, the label for time point translates to: tumor resected at nephrectomy. Read against the paper, the sample's treatment or condition label means: treatment-naive control, cytoreductive nephrectomy. Control tumors came from treatment-naive renal cell carcinoma patients who underwent cytoreductive nephrectomy without prior radiation. Renal cell carcinoma with clear cell pathology was present in all patients. The control tumors used for TCR sequencing were from several females and some 12 males, were resected between the early 2010s and the mid-2010s, and had a median patient age of approximately 56 years (range about 35 to 90). Tumors were mechanically dissociated, digested with collagenase/hyaluronidase at 37 °C, processed in gentleMACS C tubes, and stored in liquid nitrogen. The QIAamp DNA Blood Mini Kit (Qiagen) was used to prepare genomic DNA for TCR sequencing. The analyses included only samples that passed all quality control checks.

Cut back by 5 bases and 0 bases, the V and J ends lie 8 bases apart. The CDR3, from cysteine to phenylalanine, totals 15 residues. Of all the DNA, just the CDR3 is kept, 45 bases in frame from base 1. Sequences LNHDA (CDR1) and SQIVND (CDR2) are obtained from the germline V gene (reference sequence). This entry is derived from a study of radiation and T cells in renal cell carcinoma (dated by TCRdb to the early 2020s). Looking at the study overall: In total, 53 samples underwent TCR beta sequencing: roughly 25 tumors plus 27 peripheral blood samples. Across all 53 samples, 3.8 million or so unique CDR3 nucleotide sequences encoding roughly 2,800,000 unique CDR3 amino acid sequences were identified. What the work shows at the level of the full study, not this receptor alone: Because the trial had a single-armed design, the trial could not examine how radiation dose or scheduling affected the TCR repertoire. Because only small tumor regions of about 0.94 g were available, the study did not capture intratumoral heterogeneity. TCR clonality was higher in irradiated tumors than in controls, as the top 100 clonotypes made up an average of about 54% of the repertoire in irradiated tumors compared with about 45% in nephrectomy-only tumors. Compared with control tumors, irradiated tumors had a greater number of dominant CDR3 motifs, and these motifs made up a bigger portion of the repertoire.

The sequence is built from TRBV19 and TRBJ2-6, with the D gene too uncertain to name. The sequence was collected from a man aged 40-49 years with renal cell carcinoma. The source material was tumor tissue, sampled from a patient whose treatment was nephrectomy without radiotherapy. The sequenced DNA: TGTGCCAGTAGTGCTGACCGCTCTGGGGCCAACGTCCTGACTTTC. Its protein is CASSADRSGANVLTF.